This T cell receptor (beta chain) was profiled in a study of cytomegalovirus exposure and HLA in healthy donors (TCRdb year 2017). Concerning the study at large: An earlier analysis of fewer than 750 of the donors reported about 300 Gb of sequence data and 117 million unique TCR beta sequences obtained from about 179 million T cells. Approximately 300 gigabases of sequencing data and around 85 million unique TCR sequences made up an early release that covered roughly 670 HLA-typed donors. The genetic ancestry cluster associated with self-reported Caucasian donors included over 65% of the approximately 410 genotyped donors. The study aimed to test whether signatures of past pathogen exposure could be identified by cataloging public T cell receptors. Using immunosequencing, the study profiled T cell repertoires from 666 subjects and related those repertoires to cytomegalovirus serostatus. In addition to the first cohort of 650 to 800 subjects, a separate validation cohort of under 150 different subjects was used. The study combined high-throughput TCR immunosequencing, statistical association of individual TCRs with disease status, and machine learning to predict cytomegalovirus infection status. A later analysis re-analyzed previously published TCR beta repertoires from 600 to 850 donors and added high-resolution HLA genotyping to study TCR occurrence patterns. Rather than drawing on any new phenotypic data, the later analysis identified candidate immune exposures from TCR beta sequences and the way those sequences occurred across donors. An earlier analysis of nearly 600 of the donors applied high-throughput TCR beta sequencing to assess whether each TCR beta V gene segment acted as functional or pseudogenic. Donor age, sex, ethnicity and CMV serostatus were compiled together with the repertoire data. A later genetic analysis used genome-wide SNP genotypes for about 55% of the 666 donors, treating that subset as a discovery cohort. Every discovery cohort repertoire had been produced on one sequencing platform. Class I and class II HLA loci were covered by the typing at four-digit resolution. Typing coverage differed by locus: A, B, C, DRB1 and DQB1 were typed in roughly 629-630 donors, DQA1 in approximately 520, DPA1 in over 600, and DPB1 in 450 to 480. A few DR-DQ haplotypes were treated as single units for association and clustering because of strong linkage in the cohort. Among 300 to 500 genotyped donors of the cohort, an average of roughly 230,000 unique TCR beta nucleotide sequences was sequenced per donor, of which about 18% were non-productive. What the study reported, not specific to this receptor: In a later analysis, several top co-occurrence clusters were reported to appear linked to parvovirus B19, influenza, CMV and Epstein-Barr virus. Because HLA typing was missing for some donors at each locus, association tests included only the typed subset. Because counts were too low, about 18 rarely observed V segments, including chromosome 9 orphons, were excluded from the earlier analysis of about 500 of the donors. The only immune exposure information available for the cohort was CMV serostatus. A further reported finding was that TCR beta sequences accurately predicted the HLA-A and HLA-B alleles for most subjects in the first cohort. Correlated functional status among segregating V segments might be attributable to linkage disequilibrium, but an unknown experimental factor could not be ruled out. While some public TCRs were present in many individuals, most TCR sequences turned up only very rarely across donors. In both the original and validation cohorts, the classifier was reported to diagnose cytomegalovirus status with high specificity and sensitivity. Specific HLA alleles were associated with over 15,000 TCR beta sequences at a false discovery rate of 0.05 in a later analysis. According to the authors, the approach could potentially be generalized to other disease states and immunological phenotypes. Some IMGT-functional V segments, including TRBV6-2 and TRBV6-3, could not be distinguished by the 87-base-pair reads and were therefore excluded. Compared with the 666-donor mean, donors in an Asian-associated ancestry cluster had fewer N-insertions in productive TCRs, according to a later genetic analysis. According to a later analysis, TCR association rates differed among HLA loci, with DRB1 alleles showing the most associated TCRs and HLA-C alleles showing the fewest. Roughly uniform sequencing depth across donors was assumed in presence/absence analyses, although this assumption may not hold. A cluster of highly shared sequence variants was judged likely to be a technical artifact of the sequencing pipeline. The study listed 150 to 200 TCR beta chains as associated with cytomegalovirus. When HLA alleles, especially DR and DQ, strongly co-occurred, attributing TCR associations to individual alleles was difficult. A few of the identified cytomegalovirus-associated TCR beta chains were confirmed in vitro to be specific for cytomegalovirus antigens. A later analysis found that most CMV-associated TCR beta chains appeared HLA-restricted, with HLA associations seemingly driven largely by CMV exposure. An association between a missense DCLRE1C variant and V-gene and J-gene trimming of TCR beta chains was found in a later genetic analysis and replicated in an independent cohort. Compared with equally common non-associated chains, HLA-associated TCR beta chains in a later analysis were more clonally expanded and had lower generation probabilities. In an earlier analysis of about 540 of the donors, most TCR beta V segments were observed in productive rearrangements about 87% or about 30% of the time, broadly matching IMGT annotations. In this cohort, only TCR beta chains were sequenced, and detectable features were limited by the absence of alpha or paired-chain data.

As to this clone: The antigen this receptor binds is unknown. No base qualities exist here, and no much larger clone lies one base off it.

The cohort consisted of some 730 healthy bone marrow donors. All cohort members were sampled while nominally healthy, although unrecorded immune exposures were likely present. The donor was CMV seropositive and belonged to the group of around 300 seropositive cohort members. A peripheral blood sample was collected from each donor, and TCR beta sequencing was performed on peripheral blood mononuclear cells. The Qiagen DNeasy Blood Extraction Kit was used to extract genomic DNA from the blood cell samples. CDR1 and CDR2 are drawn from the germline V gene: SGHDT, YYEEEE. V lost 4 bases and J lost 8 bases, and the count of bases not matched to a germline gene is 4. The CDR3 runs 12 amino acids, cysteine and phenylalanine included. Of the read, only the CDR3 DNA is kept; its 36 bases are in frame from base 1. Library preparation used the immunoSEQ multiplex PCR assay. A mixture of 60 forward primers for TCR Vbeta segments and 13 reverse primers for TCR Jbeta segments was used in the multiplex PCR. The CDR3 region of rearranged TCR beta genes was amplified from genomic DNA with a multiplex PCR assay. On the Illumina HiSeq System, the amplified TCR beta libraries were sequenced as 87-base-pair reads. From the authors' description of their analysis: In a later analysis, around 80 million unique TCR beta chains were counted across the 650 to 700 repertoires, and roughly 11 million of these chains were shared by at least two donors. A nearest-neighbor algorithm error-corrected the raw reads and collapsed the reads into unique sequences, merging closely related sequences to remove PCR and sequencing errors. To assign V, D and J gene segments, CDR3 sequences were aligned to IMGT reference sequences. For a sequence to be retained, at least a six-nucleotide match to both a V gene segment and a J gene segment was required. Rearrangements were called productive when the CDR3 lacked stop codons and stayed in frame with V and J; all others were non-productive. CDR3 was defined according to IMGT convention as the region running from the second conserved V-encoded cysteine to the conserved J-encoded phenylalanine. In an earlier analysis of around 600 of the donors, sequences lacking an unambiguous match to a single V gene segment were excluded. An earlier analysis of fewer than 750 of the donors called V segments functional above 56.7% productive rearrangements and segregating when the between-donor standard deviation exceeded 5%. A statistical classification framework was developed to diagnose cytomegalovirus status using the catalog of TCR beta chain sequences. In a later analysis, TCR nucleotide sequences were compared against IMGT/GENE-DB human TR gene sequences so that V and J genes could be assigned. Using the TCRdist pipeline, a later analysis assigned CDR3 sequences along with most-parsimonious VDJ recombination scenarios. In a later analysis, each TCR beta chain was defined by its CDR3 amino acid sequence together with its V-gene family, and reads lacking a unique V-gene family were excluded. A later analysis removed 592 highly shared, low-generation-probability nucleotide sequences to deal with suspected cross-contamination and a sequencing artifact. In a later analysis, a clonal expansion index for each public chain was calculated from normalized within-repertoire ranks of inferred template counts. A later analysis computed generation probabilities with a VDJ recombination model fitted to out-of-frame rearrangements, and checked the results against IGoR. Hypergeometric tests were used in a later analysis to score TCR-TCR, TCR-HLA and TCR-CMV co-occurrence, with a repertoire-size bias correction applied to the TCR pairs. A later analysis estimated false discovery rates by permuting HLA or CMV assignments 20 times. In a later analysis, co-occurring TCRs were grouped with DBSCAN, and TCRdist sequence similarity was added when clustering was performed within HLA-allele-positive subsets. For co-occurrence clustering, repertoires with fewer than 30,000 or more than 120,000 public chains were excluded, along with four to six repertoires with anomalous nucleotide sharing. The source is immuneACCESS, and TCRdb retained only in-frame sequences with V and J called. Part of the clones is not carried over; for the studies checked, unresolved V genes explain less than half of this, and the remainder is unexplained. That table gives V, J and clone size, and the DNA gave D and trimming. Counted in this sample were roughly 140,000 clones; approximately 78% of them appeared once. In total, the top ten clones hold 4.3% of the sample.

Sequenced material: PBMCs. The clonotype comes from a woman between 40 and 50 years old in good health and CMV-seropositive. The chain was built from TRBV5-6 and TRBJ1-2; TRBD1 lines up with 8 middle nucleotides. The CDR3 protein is CASSTDRAGYTF. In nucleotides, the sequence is TGTGCCAGCAGCACGGACAGGGCCGGCTACACCTTC.